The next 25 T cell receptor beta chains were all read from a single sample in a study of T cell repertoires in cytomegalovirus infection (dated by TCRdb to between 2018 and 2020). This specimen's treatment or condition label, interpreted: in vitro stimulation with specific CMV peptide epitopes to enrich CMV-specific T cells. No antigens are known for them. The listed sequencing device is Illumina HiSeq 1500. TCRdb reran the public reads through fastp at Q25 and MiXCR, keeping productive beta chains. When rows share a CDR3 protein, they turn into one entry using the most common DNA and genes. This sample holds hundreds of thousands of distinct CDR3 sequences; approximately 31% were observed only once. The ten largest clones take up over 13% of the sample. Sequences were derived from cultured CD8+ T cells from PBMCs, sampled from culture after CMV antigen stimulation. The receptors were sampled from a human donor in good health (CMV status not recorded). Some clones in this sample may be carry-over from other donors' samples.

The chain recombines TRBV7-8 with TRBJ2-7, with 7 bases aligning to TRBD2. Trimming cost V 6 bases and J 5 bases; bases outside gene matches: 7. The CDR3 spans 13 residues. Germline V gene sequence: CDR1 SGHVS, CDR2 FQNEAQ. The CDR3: CASRKGGSDEQYF. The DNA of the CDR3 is TGTGCCAGCAGAAAGGGAGGGTCTGACGAGCAGTACTTC.

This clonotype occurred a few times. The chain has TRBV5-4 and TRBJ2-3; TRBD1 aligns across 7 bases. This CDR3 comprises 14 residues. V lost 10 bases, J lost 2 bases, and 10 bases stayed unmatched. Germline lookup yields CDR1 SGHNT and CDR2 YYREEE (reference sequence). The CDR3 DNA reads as TGTGCCGGCTCTACCACAGGGGTCACAGATACGCAGTATTTT. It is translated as CAGSTTGVTDTQYF.

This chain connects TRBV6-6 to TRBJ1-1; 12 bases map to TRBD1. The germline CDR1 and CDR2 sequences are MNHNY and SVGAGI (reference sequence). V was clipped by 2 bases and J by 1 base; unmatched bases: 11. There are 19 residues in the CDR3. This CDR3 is CASSYLSVGTGGSNTEAFF. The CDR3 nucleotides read TGTGCCAGCAGTTACCTTTCCGTCGGGACAGGGGGCTCGAACACTGAAGCTTTCTTT.

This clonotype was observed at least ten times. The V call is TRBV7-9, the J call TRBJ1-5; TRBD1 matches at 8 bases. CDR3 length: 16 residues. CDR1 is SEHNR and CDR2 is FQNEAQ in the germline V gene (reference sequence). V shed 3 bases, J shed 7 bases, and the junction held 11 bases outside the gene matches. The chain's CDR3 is CASSFRGRGQEQPQHF. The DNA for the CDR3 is TGTGCCAGCAGCTTTAGGGGCAGGGGGCAGGAACAGCCCCAGCATTTT.

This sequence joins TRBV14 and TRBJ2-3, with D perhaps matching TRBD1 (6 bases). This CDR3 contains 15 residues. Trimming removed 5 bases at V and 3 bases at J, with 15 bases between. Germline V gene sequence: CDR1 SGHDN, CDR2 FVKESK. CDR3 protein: CASSAGTRGTDTQYF. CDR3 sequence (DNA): TGTGCCAGCAGCGCCGGGACAAGGGGGACAGATACGCAGTATTTT.

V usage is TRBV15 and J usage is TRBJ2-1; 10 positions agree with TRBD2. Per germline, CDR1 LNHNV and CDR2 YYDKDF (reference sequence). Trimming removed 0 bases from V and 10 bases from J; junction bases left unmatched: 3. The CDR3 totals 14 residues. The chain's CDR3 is CATSRDISGGEQFF. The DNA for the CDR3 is TGTGCCACCAGCAGAGATATTAGCGGGGGGGAGCAGTTCTTC. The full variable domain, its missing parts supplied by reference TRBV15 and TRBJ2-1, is DAMVIQNPRYQVTQFGKPVTLSCSQTLNHNVMYWYQQKSSQAPKLLFHYYDKDFNNEADTPDNFQSRRPNTSFCFLDIRSPGLGDTAMYLCATSRDISGGEQFFGPGTRLTVL.

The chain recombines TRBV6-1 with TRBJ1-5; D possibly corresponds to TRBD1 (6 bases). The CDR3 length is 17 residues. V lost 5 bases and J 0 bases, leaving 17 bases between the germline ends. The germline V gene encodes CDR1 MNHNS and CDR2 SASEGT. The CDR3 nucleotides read TGTGCCAGCAGTCCATCCGTGGACAGATATAGCAATCAGCCCCAGCATTTT. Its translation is CASSPSVDRYSNQPQHF.

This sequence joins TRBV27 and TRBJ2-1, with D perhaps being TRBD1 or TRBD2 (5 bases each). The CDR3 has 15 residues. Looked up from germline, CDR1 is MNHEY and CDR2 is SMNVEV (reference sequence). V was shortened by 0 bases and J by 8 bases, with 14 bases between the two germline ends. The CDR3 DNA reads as TGTGCCAGCAGTTTATCGAGGGGTGGGTTCGATGAGCAGTTCTTC. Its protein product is CASSLSRGGFDEQFF.

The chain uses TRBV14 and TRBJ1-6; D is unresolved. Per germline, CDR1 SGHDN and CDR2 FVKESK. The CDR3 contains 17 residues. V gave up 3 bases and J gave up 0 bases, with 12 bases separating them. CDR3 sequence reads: CASSQQEATSYNSPLHF. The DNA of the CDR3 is TGTGCCAGCAGCCAGCAGGAGGCTACCTCCTATAATTCACCCCTCCACTTT.

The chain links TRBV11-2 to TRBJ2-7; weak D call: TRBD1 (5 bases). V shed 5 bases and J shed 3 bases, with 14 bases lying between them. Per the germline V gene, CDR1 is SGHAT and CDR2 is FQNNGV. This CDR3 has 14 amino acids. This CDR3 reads CASSTAGKLYEQYV. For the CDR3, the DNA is TGTGCCAGCAGCACCGCAGGGAAGCTCTACGAGCAGTACGTC.

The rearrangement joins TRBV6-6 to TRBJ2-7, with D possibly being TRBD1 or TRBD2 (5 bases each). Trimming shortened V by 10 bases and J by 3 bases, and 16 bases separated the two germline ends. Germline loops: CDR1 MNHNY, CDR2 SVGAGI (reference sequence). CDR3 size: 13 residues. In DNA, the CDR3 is TGTGCCACGACTGGTCGGGGACGCTACGAGCAGTACGTC. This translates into CATTGRGRYEQYV.

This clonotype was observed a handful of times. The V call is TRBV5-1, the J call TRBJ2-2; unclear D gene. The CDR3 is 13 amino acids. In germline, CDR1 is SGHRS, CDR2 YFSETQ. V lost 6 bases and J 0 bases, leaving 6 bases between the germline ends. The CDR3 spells CASMAANTGELFF. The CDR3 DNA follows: TGCGCCAGCATGGCGGCGAACACCGGGGAGCTGTTTTTT. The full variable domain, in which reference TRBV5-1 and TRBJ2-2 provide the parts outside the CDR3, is KAGVTQTPRYLIKTRGQQVTLSCSPISGHRSVSWYQQTPGQGLQFLFEYFSETQRNKGNFPGRFSGRQFSNSRSEMNVSTLELGDSALYLCASMAANTGELFFGEGSRLTVL.

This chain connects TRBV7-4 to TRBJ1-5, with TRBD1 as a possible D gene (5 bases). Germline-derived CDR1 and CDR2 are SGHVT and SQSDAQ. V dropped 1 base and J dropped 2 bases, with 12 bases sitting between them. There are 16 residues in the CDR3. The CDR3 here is CASSLGYKGGNQPQHF. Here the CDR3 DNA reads TGTGCCAGCAGCTTAGGGTACAAAGGGGGCAATCAGCCCCAGCATTTT.

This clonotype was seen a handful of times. This chain's CDR3 is CATFGGDRVNGYTF. CDR3 in DNA: TGTGCCACCTTTGGAGGTGACAGGGTGAATGGCTACACCTTC. The chain employs TRBV7-9 and TRBJ1-2; 7 bases match TRBD1. V was pared by 10 bases and J by 6 bases, with 14 bases of the junction left unmatched. This CDR3 spans 14 amino acids. The germline V gene encodes CDR1 SEHNR and CDR2 FQNEAQ (reference sequence).

CDR3 coding DNA: TGCGCCAGCAGCCACCCGGGGCAAGGGGAATTAGATACGCAGTATTTT. It translates to CASSHPGQGELDTQYF. The chain uses TRBV4-3 and TRBJ2-3, with D tentatively TRBD1 or TRBD2 (5 bases each). Germline CDR1 reads LGHNA; CDR2 reads YSLEER. Trimming shortened V by 3 bases and J by 5 bases, and 18 bases separated the two germline ends. The CDR3 length is 16 residues.

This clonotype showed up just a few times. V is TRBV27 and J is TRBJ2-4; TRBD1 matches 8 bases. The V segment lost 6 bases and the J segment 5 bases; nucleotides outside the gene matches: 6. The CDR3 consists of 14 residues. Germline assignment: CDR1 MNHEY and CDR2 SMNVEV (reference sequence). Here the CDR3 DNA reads TGTGCCAGCAGCCCAGGGGGCTTTCAAAACATTCAGTACTTC. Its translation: CASSPGGFQNIQYF.

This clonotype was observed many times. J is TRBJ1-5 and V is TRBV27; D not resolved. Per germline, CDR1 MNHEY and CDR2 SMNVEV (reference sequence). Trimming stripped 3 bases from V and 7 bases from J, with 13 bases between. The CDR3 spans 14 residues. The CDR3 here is CASSFGGTLQPQHF. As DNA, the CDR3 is TGTGCCAGCAGTTTTGGCGGAACCCTACAGCCCCAGCATTTT.

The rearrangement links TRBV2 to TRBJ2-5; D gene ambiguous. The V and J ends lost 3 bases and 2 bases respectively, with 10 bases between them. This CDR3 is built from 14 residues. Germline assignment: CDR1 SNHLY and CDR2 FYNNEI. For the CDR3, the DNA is TGTGCCAGCAGTGATGTGGCAGATCAAGAGACCCAGTACTTC. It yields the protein CASSDVADQETQYF. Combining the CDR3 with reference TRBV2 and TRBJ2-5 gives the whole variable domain EPEVTQTPSHQVTQMGQEVILRCVPISNHLYFYWYRQILGQKVEFLVSFYNNEISEKSEIFDDQFSVERPDGSNFTLKIRSTKLEDSAMYFCASSDVADQETQYFGPGTRLLVL.

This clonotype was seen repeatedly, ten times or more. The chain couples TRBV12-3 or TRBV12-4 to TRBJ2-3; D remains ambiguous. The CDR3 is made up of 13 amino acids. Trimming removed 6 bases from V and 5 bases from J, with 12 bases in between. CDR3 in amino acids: CASSLAWEDTQYF. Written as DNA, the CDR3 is TGTGCCAGCAGCCTGGCCTGGGAAGATACGCAGTATTTT.

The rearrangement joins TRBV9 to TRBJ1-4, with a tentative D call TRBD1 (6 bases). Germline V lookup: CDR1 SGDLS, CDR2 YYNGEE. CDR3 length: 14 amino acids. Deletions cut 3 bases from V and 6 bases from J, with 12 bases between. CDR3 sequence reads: CASSASGTHEKLFF. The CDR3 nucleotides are TGTGCCAGCAGCGCCTCCGGGACACATGAAAAACTGTTTTTT.

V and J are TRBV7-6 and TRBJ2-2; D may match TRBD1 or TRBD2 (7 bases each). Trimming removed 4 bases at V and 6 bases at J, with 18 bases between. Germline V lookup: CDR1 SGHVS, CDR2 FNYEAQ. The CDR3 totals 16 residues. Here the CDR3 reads CASSSLGGQGAGELFF. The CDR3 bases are TGTGCCAGCAGCTCCTTGGGAGGGCAGGGGGCCGGGGAGCTGTTTTTT.

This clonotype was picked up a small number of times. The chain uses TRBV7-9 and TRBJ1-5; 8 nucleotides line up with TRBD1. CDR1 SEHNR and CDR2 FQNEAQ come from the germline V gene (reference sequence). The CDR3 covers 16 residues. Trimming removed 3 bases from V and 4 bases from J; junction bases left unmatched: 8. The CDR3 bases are TGTGCCAGCAGCTTTTCTGGACAGGGTCGGAATCAGCCCCAGCATTTT. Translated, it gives CASSFSGQGRNQPQHF.

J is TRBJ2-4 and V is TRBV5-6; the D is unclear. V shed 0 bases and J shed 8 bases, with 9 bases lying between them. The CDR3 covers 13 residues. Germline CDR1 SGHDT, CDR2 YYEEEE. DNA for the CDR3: TGTGCCAGCAGCTTGGCAGGCGGAGACATTCAGTACTTC. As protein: CASSLAGGDIQYF. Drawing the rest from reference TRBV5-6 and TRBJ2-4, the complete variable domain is DAGVTQSPTHLIKTRGQQVTLRCSPKSGHDTVSWYQQALGQGPQFIFQYYEEEERQRGNFPDRFSGHQFPNYSSELNVNALLLGDSALYLCASSLAGGDIQYFGAGTRLSVL.

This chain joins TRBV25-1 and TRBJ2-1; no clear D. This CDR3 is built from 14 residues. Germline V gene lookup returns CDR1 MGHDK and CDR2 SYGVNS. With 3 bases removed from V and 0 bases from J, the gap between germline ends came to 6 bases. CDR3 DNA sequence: TGTGCCAGCAGTGATGGGAACTCCTACAATGAGCAGTTCTTC. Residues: CASSDGNSYNEQFF.

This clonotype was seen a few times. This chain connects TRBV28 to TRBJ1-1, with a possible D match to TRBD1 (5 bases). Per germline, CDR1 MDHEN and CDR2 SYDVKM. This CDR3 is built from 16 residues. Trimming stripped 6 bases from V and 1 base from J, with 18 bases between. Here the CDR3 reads CASSAPRAAWNTEAFF. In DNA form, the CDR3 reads TGTGCCAGCAGCGCCCCCAGGGCCGCATGGAACACTGAAGCTTTCTTT.